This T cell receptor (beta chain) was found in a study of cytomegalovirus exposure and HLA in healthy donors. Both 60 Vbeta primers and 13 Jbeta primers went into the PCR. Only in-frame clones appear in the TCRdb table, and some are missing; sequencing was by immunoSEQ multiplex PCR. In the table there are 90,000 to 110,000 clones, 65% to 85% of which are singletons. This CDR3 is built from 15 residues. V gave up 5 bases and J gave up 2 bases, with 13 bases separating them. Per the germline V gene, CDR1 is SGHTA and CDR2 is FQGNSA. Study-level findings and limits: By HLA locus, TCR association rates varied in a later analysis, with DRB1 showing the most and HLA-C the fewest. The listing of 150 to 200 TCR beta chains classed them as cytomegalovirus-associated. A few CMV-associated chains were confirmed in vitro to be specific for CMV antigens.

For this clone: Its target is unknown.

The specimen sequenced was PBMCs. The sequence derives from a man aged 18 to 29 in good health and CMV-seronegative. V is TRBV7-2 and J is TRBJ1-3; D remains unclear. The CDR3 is CASSPRPGTGNTIYF. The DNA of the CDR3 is TGTGCCAGCAGCCCCCGACCGGGAACTGGAAACACCATATATTTT.